This TCR beta chain originates from a study of CD8+CD57+ T cells in acquired aplastic anemia. Study results and limitations: Between the patient and control groups, CD8+ Simpson's diversity did not differ significantly.

Template material for TCR beta VDJ and CDR3 profiling consisted of genomic DNA. Using its own MiXCR run on the reads, TCRdb lists one record per CDR3 protein. The sample gives 300,000 or so distinct CDR3 sequences, around three fifths of which show up once; roughly 8% is in the top ten. The sample holds many counts of this clonotype. Its target is not known. The CDR3 sequence is 16 residues long. Per germline, CDR1 DFQATT and CDR2 SNEGSKA (reference sequence). The V segment lost 1 base and the J segment 5 bases; nucleotides outside the gene matches: 11. This TCR derives from a human donor with severe aplastic anemia or a healthy control (not recorded which). The chain joins TRBV20-1 to TRBJ2-1, with 7 positions matching TRBD1. Sequenced sample: sorted CD4+, CD8+, or CD8+CD57+ T cells (not recorded which) from PBMCs. CDR3 bases: TGCAGTGCTAGAGTCGGGGCAGGGGGTGGGGACAATGAGCAGTTCTTC. This gives the protein CSARVGAGGGDNEQFF.